This T cell receptor beta chain was captured by sequencing in a study of blood T cell repertoires in COVID-19. Study-level information: Sources were T cells, B-cell-depleted T cells, or PBMCs; the material itself was cDNA or gDNA.

The ends were cut back, 6 bases at V and 6 bases at J, with 17 bases in the middle. CDR1 is SNHLY and CDR2 is FYNNEI in the germline V gene. The CDR3 totals 15 residues. Original processing notes: The authors estimated nucleated cell counts from reference gene primer amplification. The method was immunoSEQ multiplex PCR; TCRdb's version includes in-frame clones alone and lacks a portion of them. D and trimming come from the DNA, and the V and J calls and clone size come from that table. The data hold hundreds of thousands of clones, with about 80% observed a single time. The chain links TRBV2 to TRBJ2-2; the D call may be TRBD1 or TRBD2 (6 bases each). Sequences were obtained from peripheral blood. This clonotype originated in a woman older than 75 with active or convalescent COVID-19. Here the CDR3 reads CASSEQGGGSGELFF. DNA of the CDR3: TGTGCCAGCAGCGAACAGGGAGGAGGGTCCGGGGAGCTGTTTTTT.